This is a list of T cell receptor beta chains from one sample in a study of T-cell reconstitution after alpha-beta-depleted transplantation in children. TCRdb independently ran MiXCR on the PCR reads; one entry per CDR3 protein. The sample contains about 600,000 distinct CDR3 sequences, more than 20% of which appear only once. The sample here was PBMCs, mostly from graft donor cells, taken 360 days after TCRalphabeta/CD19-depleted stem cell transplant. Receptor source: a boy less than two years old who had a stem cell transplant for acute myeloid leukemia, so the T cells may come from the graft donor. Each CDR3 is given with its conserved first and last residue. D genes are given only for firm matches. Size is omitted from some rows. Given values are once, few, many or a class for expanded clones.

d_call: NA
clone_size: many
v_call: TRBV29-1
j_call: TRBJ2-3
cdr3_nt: TGCAGCGTTGTACGGGACCTCACAGATACGCAGTATTTT
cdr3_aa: CSVVRDLTDTQYF

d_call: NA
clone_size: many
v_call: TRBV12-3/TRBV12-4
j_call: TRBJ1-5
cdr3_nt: TGTGCCAGCAGTATGACAGAGTATAGCAATCAGCCCCAGCATTTT
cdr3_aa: CASSMTEYSNQPQHF

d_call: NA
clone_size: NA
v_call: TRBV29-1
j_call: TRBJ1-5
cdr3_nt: TGCAGCGTCGCCCTGAAAGACAGAATCAATCAGCCCCAGCATTTT
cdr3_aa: CSVALKDRINQPQHF

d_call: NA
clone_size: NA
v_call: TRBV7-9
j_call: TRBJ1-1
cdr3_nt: TGTGCCAGCAGCCGGGGCGGTGAAGCTTTCTTT
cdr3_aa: CASSRGGEAFF

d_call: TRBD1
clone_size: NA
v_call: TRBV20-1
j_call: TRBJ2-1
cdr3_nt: TGCAGTGCTCACTTGGGGCCGGACAGGGACAGCTCCTACAATGAGCAGTTCTTC
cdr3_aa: CSAHLGPDRDSSYNEQFF

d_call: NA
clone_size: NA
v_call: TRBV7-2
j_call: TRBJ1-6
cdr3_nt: TGTGCCAGCAGCCTCCACTCAGGGAACTATAATTCACCCCTCCACTTT
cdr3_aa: CASSLHSGNYNSPLHF

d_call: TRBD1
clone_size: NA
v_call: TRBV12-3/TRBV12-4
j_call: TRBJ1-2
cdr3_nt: TGTGCCAGCAGTGGGGAATACGACAGGGCCTACTATGGCTACACCTTC
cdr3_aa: CASSGEYDRAYYGYTF

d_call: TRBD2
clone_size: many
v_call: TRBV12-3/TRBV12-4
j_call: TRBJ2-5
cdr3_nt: TGTGCCAGCAGCCTCACTAGCGGGGGACCCGAGACCCAGTACTTC
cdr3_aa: CASSLTSGGPETQYF

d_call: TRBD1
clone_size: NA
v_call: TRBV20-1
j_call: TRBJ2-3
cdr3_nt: TGCAGTGCTACAAGAGACAGGGGGAGCACAGATACGCAGTATTTT
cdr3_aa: CSATRDRGSTDTQYF

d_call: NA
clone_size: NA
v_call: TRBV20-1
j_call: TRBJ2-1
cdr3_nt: TGCAGTGCTAGAGATTCCGGGCACTCCTACAATGAGCAGTTCTTC
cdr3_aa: CSARDSGHSYNEQFF

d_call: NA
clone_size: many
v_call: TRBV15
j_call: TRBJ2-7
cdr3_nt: TGTGCCACCAGCAGAGATAAGGCAGCGACCTACGAGCAGTACTTC
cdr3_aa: CATSRDKAATYEQYF

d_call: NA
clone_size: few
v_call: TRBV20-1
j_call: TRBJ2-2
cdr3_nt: TGCAGTGCTAGAGCAGAGAACACCGGGGAGCTGTTTTTT
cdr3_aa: CSARAENTGELFF

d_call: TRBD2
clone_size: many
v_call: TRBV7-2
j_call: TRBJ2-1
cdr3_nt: TGTGCCAGCAGCATCCAGCGGGGGGCCTACAATGAGCAGTTCTTC
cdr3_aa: CASSIQRGAYNEQFF

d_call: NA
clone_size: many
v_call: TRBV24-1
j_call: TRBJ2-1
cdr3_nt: TGTGCCACCGCGACTACCGGGACCCTGCCCAATGAGCAGTTCTTC
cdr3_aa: CATATTGTLPNEQFF

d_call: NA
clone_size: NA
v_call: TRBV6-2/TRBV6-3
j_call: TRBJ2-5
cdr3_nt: TGTGCCAGCAGAGAGGGGACGGAGACCCAGTACTTC
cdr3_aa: CASREGTETQYF

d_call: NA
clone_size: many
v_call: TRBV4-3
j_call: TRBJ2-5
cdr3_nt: TGCGCCAGCAGCCAAGATTGGGGGACGGAAGAAGAGACCCAGTACTTC
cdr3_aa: CASSQDWGTEEETQYF

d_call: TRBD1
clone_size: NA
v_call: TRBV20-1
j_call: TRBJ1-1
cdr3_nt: TGCAGTGCTAGAGAAGATGTGCCCGGGACAGCCAAGAACACTGAAGCTTTCTTT
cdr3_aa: CSAREDVPGTAKNTEAFF

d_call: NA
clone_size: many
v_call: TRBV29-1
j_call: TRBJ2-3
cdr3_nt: TGCAGCGTTGACTCGGTCGAGCCACGAAGCCCCCTGTATTTT
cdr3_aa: CSVDSVEPRSPLYF

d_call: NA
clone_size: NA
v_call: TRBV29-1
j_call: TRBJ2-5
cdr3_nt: TGCAGCGTTGAAGTCCGGGCAGGGGTCCCGGAGACCCAGTACTTC
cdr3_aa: CSVEVRAGVPETQYF

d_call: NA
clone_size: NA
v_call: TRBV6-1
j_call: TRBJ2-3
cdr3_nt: TGTGCCAGCAGCCGGTGGATGGAGGGCACAGATACGCAGTATTTT
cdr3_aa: CASSRWMEGTDTQYF

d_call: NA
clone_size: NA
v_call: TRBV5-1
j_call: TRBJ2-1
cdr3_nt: TGCGCCAGCAGCGCCAGGCCCAATGAGCAGTTCTTC
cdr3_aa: CASSARPNEQFF

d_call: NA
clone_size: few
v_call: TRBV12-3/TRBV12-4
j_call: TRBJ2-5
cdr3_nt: TGTGCCAGCTGGCACAGCTATCAAGAGACCCAGTACTTC
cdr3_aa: CASWHSYQETQYF

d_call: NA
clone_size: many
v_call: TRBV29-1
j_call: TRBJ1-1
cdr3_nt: TGCAGCGTTGACTACCCCGGGACCGCTAACACTGAAGCTTTCTTT
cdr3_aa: CSVDYPGTANTEAFF

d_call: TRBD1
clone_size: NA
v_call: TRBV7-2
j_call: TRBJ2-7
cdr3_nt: TGTGCCAGCAGTTCTACAGGGGCCGAGCAGTACTTC
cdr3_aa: CASSSTGAEQYF

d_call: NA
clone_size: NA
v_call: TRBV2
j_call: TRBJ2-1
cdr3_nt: TGTGCCAGCAGTGGCGCTAGCGACACATATGAGCAGTTCTTC
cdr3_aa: CASSGASDTYEQFF

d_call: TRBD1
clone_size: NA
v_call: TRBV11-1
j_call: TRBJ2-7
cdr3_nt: TGTGCCAGCAGCTCCTTCCCCATAAAAGACCAGGGGGCAAGGGATTACGAGCAGTACTTC
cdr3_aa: CASSSFPIKDQGARDYEQYF

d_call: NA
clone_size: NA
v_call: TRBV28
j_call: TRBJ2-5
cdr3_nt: TGTGCCAGCATTCCCGGGGGCAGGAAGACCCAGTACTTC
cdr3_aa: CASIPGGRKTQYF

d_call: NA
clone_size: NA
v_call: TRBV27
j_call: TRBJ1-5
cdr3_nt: TGTGCCAGCAGTATTTACAGGGGCAATCAGCCCCAGCATTTT
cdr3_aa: CASSIYRGNQPQHF

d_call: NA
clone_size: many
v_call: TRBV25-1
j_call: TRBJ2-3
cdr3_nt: TGTGCCAGCAGCACAGATACGCAGTATTTT
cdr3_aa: CASSTDTQYF

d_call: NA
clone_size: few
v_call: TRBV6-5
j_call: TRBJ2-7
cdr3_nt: TGTGCCACGGGAAAGGACGCCAACGAGCAGTACTTC
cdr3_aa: CATGKDANEQYF

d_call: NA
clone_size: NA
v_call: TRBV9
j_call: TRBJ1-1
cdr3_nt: TGTGCCAGCAGCGTAGGCCCGGGAACAGACACTGAAGCTTTCTTT
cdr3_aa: CASSVGPGTDTEAFF

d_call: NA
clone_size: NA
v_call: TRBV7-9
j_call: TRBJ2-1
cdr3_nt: TGTGCCAGCAGCCCTACCCACACAGGATACAATGAGCAGTTCTTC
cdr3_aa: CASSPTHTGYNEQFF

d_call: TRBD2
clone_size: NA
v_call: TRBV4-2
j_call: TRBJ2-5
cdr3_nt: TGTGCCAGCAGCCGGGAGGGACTAGCGGGGGGATTGTACCAAGAGACCCAGTACTTC
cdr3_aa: CASSREGLAGGLYQETQYF

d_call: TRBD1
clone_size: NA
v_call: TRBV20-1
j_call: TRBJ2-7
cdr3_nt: TGCAGTGCTAGAGCAGGGGGCCCGACCTACGAGCAGTACTTC
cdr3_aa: CSARAGGPTYEQYF

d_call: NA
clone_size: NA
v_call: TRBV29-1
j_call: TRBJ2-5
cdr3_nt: TGCAGCGTTGAAAGGGAAAACCAAGAGACCCAGTACTTC
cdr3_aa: CSVERENQETQYF

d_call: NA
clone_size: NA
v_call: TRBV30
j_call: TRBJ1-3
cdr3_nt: TGTGCCTGGGACGGAAACTCTGGAAACACCATATATTTT
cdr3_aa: CAWDGNSGNTIYF

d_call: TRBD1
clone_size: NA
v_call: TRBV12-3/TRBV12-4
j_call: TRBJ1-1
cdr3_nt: TGTGCCAGCAGTAGACAGGGGCGGGACACTGAAGCTTTCTTT
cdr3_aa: CASSRQGRDTEAFF

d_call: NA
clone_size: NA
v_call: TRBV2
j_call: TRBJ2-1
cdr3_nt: TGTGCCAGCAACGAAATGTCTTTCTCCTACAATGAGCAGTTCTTC
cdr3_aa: CASNEMSFSYNEQFF

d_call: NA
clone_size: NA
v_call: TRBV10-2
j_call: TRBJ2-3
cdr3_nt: TGCGCCAGCAGTGAACCGAAGGGGACAGATACGCAGTATTTT
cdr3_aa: CASSEPKGTDTQYF

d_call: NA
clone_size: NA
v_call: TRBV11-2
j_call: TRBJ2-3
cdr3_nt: TGTGCCAGCAGCTTAAACAGGAACAGTTTTTTTAGCACAGATACGCAGTATTTT
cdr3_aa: CASSLNRNSFFSTDTQYF

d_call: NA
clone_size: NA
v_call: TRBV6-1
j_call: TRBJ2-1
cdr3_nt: TGTGCCAGCAGTACCAGCAAACGGGGGTTAGGGAACAATGAGCAGTTCTTC
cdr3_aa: CASSTSKRGLGNNEQFF

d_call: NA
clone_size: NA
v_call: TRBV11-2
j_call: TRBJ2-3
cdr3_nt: TGTGCCAGCAGCTTCGCAGGGAAGGGAGCAGATACGCAGTATTTT
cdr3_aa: CASSFAGKGADTQYF

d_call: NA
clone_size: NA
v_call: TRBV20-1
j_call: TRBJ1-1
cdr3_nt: TGCAGTGCTAGAGATTTGGGGGGAACGAACACTGAAGCTTTCTTT
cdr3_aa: CSARDLGGTNTEAFF

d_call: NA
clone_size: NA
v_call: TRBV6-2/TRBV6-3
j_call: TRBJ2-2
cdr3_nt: TGTGCCAGCAGTTACTTCGGATGGGAGGAGACCGGGGAGCTGTTTTTT
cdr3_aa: CASSYFGWEETGELFF

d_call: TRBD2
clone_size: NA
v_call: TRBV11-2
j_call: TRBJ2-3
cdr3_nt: TGTGCCAGCAGCACAGGACTAGCGGGGGTGAGCCCGGGAGATACGCAGTATTTT
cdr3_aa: CASSTGLAGVSPGDTQYF